One and the same sample provided the 14 T cell receptor beta chains below, sequenced in a study of T-cell reconstitution after alpha-beta-depleted transplantation in children (dated by TCRdb to 2016 to 2017). Sample treatment or condition, as interpreted from the label and publication: allogeneic hematopoietic cell transplantation with graft depleted of TCRalphabeta T cells and CD19 B cells. Library method: PCR. TCRdb lists the instrument as Illumina HiSeq 2500. TCR library preparation used molecular barcoding, with unique molecular identifiers applied to normalize quantification of the TCRbeta repertoire. TCRdb cleaned the public reads at Q25 with fastp, built clones with MiXCR and kept in-frame beta chains. A single entry per CDR3 protein holds the most common genes and DNA from its merged rows. The sample table contains around 180,000 distinct CDR3 sequences; only one count was recorded for 8.5% to 14% of them. The ten largest clones take up about 12% of the sample.

Sequenced material: PBMCs, taken before TCRalphabeta/CD19-depleted stem cell transplant. The receptor source for this set is a boy aged 2 to 9 with acute myeloid leukemia, due to receive a stem cell transplant.

This clonotype was detected ten times or more. The genes are TRBV11-1 and TRBJ2-1; 14 bases align to TRBD2. Trimming at V came to 4 bases and at J to 6 bases, leaving 2 bases not matched to a gene. The CDR3 loop spans 15 amino acids. The V gene's germline CDR1 is SGHAT and CDR2 FQDESV (reference sequence). Here the CDR3 reads CASSSTSGRANEQFF. CDR3 bases: TGTGCCAGCAGCTCGACTAGCGGGAGGGCCAATGAGCAGTTCTTC. The entire variable domain, with the rest obtained from reference TRBV11-1 and TRBJ2-1, is as follows: EAEVAQSPRYKITEKSQAVAFWCDPISGHATLYWYRQILGQGPELLVQFQDESVVDDSQLPKDRFSAERLKGVDSTLKIQPAELGDSAMYLCASSSTSGRANEQFFGPGTRLTVL.

This clonotype was recorded at least ten times. The rearrangement links TRBV5-6 to TRBJ2-2; the match to TRBD1 covers 8 bases. Germline V CDR1 and CDR2: SGHDT, YYEEEE. This CDR3 contains 16 residues. V trimming: 5 bases; J trimming: 3 bases; junction bases outside the gene matches: 9. The CDR3 loop is CASSRRLTGDTGELFF. The CDR3 bases are TGTGCCAGCAGTCGACGCCTGACAGGGGACACCGGGGAGCTGTTTTTT.

The chain recombines TRBV12-3 or TRBV12-4 with TRBJ2-5, with TRBD1 matching over 8 bases. The CDR3 has 16 amino acids. The V segment lost 6 bases and the J segment 5 bases; nucleotides outside the gene matches: 14. The DNA of the CDR3 is TGTGCCAGCAGCCTGACTTCTGGACAGGGCCGCGAGACCCAGTACTTC. It encodes CASSLTSGQGRETQYF.

This clonotype was picked up many times. The V call is TRBV7-6, the J call TRBJ2-5; no clear D. The CDR3 consists of 14 residues. CDR1 is SGHVS, CDR2 FNYEAQ, per germline. The ends were cut back, 5 bases at V and 5 bases at J, with 15 bases in the middle. This CDR3 reads CASSPGLRRETQYF. The CDR3 coding sequence is TGTGCCAGCAGCCCCGGGCTAAGACGGGAGACCCAGTACTTC.

This clonotype was seen repeatedly, ten times or more. The V and J genes are TRBV12-3 or TRBV12-4 and TRBJ2-1; tentatively, D is TRBD1 (6 bases). CDR3 size: 13 residues. Trimming took 7 bases from V and 5 from J, leaving 12 bases between them. The CDR3 DNA follows: TGTGCCAGCATCGAAACAGGGAACAATGAGCAGTTCTTC. As protein: CASIETGNNEQFF.

Many counts were recorded for this clonotype. The chain uses TRBV28 and TRBJ2-7; TRBD2 might be the D (6 bases). CDR3 length equals 17 residues. Trimming cost V 1 base and J 6 bases, with 22 bases left between them. Germline CDR1 reads MDHEN; CDR2 reads SYDVKM. Here the CDR3 DNA reads TGTGCCAGCAGTTTATCTCCCGGGGAGGCACGATCCGGCGAGCAGTACTTC. It yields the protein CASSLSPGEARSGEQYF.

This clonotype was seen repeatedly, ten times or more. This chain links TRBV20-1 with TRBJ2-3; TRBD2 might be the D (6 bases). CDR3 length: 16 amino acids. The V end lost 0 bases, the J end lost 3 bases, and 16 bases lay between the germline ends. Looked up from germline, CDR1 is DFQATT and CDR2 is SNEGSKA (reference sequence). Written as DNA, the CDR3 is TGCAGTGCTAGAGATCGTCTGCGGGAAGGGACAGATACGCAGTATTTT. This encodes CSARDRLREGTDTQYF.

The rearrangement uses TRBV7-3 and TRBJ1-1, with D possibly matching TRBD1 (6 bases). Germline V gene sequence: CDR1 SGHTA, CDR2 FQGTGA. The CDR3 has 13 residues. Trimming left V 7 bases short and J 5 bases short, with 14 bases between. The chain's CDR3 is CASNLTGFTEAFF. The CDR3 nucleotides read TGTGCCAGCAACTTGACAGGTTTTACTGAAGCTTTCTTT.

This clonotype was seen repeatedly, ten times or more. The chain links TRBV21-1 to TRBJ2-5. TRBV21-1 is flagged as a pseudogene. The CDR3 consists of 11 residues. The CDR3 here is CASREQETQYF. In DNA, the CDR3 is TGTGCCAGCAGAGAACAAGAGACCCAGTACTTC.

In this sample, this clonotype turned up many times. The rearrangement uses TRBV5-5 and TRBJ1-2; 7 positions agree with TRBD1. V lost 2 bases to trimming and J lost 8 bases; unmatched junction nucleotides: 6. The length of the CDR3 is 13 residues. Germline assignment: CDR1 SGHKS and CDR2 YYEKEE (reference sequence). The chain's CDR3 is CASSFRDSWGYTF. CDR3 coding DNA: TGTGCCAGCAGCTTCCGGGACAGTTGGGGCTACACCTTC.

This clonotype was seen many times. V gene TRBV12-3 or TRBV12-4 combines with J gene TRBJ2-7; no reliable D call. The germline V and J ends were trimmed by 1 base and 7 bases, with 11 bases remaining between them. There are 13 residues in the CDR3. CDR3 in amino acids: CASSLDSLREQYF. In DNA, the CDR3 is TGTGCCAGCAGTTTAGACAGTTTGCGAGAGCAGTACTTC.

This clonotype was picked up many times. This chain joins TRBV5-6 and TRBJ2-3; 11 bases fit TRBD2. The length of the CDR3 is 17 residues. Germline values: CDR1 SGHDT, CDR2 YYEEEE. J lost 5 bases, V lost 4 bases, and 12 bases had no gene match. CDR3 coding DNA: TGTGCCAGCAGCCGGAAACTGACTAGCGGGGTAAAAGATACGCAGTATTTT. Protein product: CASSRKLTSGVKDTQYF.

This clonotype has at least ten counts. V and J are TRBV6-1 and TRBJ2-7; TRBD1 might be the D (6 bases). Germline V gives CDR1 MNHNS, CDR2 SASEGT. The germline V and J ends were trimmed by 6 bases and 2 bases, with 8 bases remaining between them. The CDR3 has 12 amino acids. This chain's CDR3 is CASRGQTYEQYF. The CDR3 bases are TGTGCCAGCAGGGGACAAACCTACGAGCAGTACTTC.

This clonotype has just a few counts. The gene calls are TRBV6-1 and TRBJ2-2, with a possible D match to TRBD1 (5 bases). Germline values: CDR1 MNHNS, CDR2 SASEGT. V gave up 6 bases and J gave up 1 base, with 9 bases separating them. The CDR3 is 14 amino acids. CDR3 amino acids: CASRSTGNTGELFF. CDR3 bases: TGTGCCAGCAGGTCAACAGGGAACACCGGGGAGCTGTTTTTT.